Presented here are 5 T cell receptor beta chains from one specimen sequenced in a study of shared clonotypes between healthy human individuals. Only in-frame clones appear in the TCRdb table, and some are missing; sequencing was by immunoSEQ multiplex PCR. The sample has 2 million to 2.5 million clones, 93% seen once. The specimen was naive CD4+ T cells from PBMCs. The subset here: CD45RA+ positively selected. The receptors come from a young man in good health. Some clones in this sample may be carry-over from other donors' samples.

This chain connects TRBV9 to TRBJ1-2, with TRBD1 matching over 11 bases. The CDR3 sequence is 17 residues long. With 3 bases clipped from V and 8 bases from J, the junction kept 15 bases outside the gene matches. Germline CDR1 is SGDLS and CDR2 is YYNGEE. CDR3 residues: CASSGQGQGAFLGGYTF. The CDR3 DNA reads TGTGCCAGCAGCGGCCAAGGACAGGGGGCATTTTTGGGAGGCTACACCTTC.

This rearrangement joins TRBV19 to TRBJ1-3, with 10 positions matching TRBD1. CDR3 length: 16 amino acids. Germline lookup yields CDR1 LNHDA and CDR2 SQIVND (reference sequence). V lost 5 bases to trimming and J lost 0 bases; unmatched junction nucleotides: 4. The CDR3 coding sequence is TGTGCCAGTAGTTGGGACAGGGGAGCCTCTGGAAACACCATATATTTT. Translated: CASSWDRGASGNTIYF.

The CDR3: CASSELWSGGNQPQHF. DNA of the CDR3: TGTGCCAGCAGTGAATTGTGGTCAGGGGGCAATCAGCCCCAGCATTTT. V and J are TRBV6-1 and TRBJ1-5, with a weak D call TRBD1 (6 bases). Trimming shortened V by 2 bases and J by 2 bases, and 13 bases separated the two germline ends. The CDR3 is made up of 16 amino acids. Germline assignment: CDR1 MNHNS and CDR2 SASEGT.

The chain carries TRBV21-1 and TRBJ2-3; TRBD2 was called by the table and not checked on the DNA. TRBV21-1 is assigned pseudogene status. The CDR3 is 15 residues long. CDR3 sequence (DNA): TGTGCCCCGGGGGACCCCGTCCAATGCACAGATACGCAGTATTTT. It is translated as CAPGDPVQCTDTQYF.

The chain carries TRBV11-2 and TRBJ2-7; perhaps TRBD2 as D (5 bases). This CDR3 is built from 15 residues. V shed 6 bases and J shed 2 bases, with 17 bases lying between them. Germline CDR1 SGHAT, CDR2 FQNNGV. The CDR3 DNA reads as TGTGCCAGCAGAGTCCCGGGATCCCTCCCCTACGAGCAGTACTTC. The encoded protein is CASRVPGSLPYEQYF.